This T cell receptor (beta chain) stems from a study of T cell responses to AZD1222 COVID-19 vaccine. Study-level points and caveats: Females made up more of the donors, who were largely white British, and clonal diversity may have come out too low. Researchers report vaccine-associated CD4 TCRs spanning spike, with dominance at 160-218 and 743-854. Seropositive AZD1222 recipients at baseline numbered only six or seven. Elevations in Spike-specific TCR breadth and depth followed administration of two AZD1222 doses.

The CDR3 runs 17 residues. The germline CDR1 and CDR2 sequences are LGHDT and YNNKEL (reference sequence). Losses at the gene ends were 6 bases for V and 6 bases for J; bases not matched to a gene: 14. As regards this clone: The antigen is unknown.

The assay was immunoSEQ multiplex PCR, and TCRdb's table has in-frame clones only and misses some. The data contain approximately 120,000 clones, about 90% of them singletons. Sample: peripheral blood, taken on day 0 of AZD1222 vaccination. The sequence was collected from an adult in good health. The V and J genes are TRBV3-1 (or the pseudogene TRBV3-2) and TRBJ2-4; 10 nucleotides line up with TRBD1. The CDR3 nucleotides are TGTGCCAGCAGTACCTCGACAGGGGGCAGTTGGAGAAACATTCAGTACTTC. This encodes CASSTSTGGSWRNIQYF.